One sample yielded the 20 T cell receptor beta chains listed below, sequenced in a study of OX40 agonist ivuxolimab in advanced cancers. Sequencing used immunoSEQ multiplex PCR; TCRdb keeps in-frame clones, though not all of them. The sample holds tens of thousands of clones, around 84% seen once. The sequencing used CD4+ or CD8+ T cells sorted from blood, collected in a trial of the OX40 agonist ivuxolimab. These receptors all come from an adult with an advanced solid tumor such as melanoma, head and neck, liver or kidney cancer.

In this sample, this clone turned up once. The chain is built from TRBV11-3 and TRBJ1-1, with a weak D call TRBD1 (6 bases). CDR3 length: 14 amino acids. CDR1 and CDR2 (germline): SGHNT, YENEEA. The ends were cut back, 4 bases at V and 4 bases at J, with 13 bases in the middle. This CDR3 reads CASSSAGEGTEAFF. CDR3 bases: TGTGCCAGCAGCTCGGCAGGGGAGGGCACTGAAGCTTTCTTT.

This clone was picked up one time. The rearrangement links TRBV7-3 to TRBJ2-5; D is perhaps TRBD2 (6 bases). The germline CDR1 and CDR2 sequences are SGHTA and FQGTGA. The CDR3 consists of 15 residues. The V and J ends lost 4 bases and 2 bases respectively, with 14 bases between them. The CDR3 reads CASSYEGGGQETQYF. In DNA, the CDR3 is TGTGCCAGCAGCTACGAGGGAGGCGGTCAAGAGACCCAGTACTTC.

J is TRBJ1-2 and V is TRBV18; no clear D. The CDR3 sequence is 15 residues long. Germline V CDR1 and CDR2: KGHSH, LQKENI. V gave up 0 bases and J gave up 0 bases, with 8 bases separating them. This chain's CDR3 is CASSPPPGTNYGYTF. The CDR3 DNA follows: TGTGCCAGCTCACCACCGCCAGGAACTAACTATGGCTACACCTTC.

As DNA, the CDR3 is TGTGCCAGCAGCTACCGGGACACTCTCCTTTCTGGCAAAAACATTCAGTACTTC. As protein: CASSYRDTLLSGKNIQYF. The rearrangement uses TRBV7-2 and TRBJ2-4; D perhaps matches TRBD1 (6 bases). CDR3 length: 18 amino acids. V lost 4 bases to trimming and J lost 3 bases, with 22 bases between them. CDR1 and CDR2 (germline): SGHTA, FQGNSA.

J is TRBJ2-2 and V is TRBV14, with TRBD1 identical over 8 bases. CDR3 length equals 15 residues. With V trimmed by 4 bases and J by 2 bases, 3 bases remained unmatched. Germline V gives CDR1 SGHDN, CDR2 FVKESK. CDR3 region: CASSLGQGNTGELFF. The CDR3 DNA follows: TGTGCCAGCAGCCTAGGACAGGGAAACACCGGGGAGCTGTTTTTT.

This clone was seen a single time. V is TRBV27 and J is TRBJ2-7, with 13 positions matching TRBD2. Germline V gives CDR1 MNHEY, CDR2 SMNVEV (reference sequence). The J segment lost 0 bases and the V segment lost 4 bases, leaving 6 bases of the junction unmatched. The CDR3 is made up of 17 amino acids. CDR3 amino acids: CASSSGLAGVLSYEQYF. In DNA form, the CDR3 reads TGTGCCAGCAGTTCAGGACTAGCGGGGGTGCTCTCCTACGAGCAGTACTTC.

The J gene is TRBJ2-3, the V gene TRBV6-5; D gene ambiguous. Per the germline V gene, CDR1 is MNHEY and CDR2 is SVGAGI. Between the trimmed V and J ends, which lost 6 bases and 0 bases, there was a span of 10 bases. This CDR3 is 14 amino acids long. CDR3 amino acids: CASRRSASTDTQYF. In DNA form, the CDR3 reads TGTGCCAGCAGGAGAAGCGCGAGCACAGATACGCAGTATTTT.

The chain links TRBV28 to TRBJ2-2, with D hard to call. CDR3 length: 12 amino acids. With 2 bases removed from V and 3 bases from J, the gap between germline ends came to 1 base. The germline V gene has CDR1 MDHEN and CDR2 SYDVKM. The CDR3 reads CASSLDTGELFF. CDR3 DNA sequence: TGTGCCAGCAGTTTAGACACCGGGGAGCTGTTTTTT.

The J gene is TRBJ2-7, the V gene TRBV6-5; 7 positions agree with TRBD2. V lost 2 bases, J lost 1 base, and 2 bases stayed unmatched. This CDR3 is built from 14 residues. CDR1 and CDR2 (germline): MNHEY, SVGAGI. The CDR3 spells CASSYGGGSYEQYF. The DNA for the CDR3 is TGTGCCAGCAGTTACGGGGGGGGGTCCTACGAGCAGTACTTC.

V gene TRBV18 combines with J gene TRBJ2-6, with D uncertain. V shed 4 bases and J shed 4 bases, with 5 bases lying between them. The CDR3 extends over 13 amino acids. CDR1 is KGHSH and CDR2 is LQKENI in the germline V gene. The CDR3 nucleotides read TGTGCCAGCTCACGCCCCGGGGCCAACGTCCTGACTTTC. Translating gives CASSRPGANVLTF.

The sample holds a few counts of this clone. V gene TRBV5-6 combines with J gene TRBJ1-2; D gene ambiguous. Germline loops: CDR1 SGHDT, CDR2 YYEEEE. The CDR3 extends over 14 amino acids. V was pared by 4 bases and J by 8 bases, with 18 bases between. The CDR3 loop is CASSPPTLGSGYTF. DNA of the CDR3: TGTGCCAGCAGCCCCCCCACTTTGGGGAGCGGCTACACCTTC.

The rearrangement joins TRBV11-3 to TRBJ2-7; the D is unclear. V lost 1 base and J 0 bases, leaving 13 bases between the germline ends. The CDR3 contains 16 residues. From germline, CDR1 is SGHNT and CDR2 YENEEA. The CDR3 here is CASSLGWVGPSYEQYF. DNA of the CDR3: TGTGCCAGCAGCTTAGGTTGGGTCGGGCCCTCCTACGAGCAGTACTTC.

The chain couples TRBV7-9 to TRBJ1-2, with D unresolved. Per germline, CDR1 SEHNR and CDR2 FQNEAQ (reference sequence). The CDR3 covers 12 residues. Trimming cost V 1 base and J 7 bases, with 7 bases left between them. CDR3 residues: CASSLDLGGYTF. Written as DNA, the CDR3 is TGTGCCAGCAGCTTAGATCTAGGTGGCTACACCTTC.

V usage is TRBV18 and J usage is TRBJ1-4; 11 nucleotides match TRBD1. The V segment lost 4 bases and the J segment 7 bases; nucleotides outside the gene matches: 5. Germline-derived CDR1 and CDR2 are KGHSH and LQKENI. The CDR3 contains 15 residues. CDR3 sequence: CASSLGQGAFEKLFF. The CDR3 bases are TGTGCCAGCTCACTAGGACAGGGGGCTTTTGAAAAACTGTTTTTT.

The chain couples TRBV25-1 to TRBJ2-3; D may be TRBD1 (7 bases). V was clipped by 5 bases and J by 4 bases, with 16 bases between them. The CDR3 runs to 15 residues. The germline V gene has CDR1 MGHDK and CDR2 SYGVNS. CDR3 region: CASSPRQGGADTQYF. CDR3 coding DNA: TGTGCCAGCAGTCCCCGACAGGGAGGTGCAGATACGCAGTATTTT.

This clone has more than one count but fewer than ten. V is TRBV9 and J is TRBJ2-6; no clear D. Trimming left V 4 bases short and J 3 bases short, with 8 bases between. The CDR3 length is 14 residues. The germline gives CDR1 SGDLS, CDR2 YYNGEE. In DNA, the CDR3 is TGTGCCAGCAGCCCCGCATATGGGGCCAACGTCCTGACTTTC. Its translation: CASSPAYGANVLTF.

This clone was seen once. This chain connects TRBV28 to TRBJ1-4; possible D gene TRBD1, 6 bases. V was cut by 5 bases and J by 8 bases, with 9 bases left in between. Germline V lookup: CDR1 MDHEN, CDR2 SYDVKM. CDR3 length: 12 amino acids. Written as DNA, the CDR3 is TGTGCCAGCAGTACGGGGGGCGAAAAACTGTTTTTT. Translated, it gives CASSTGGEKLFF.

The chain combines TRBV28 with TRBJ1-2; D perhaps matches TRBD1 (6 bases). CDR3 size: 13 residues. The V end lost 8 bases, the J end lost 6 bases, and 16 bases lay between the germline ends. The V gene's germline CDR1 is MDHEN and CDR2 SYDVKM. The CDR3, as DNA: TGTGCCAGCCAAGGCGGGGGCGCCCATGGCTACACCTTC. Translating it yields CASQGGGAHGYTF.

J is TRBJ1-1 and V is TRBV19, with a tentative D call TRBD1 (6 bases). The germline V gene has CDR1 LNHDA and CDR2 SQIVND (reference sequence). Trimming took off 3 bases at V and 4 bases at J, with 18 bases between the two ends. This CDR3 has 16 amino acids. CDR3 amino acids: CASSIVTGWGGTEAFF. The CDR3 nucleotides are TGTGCCAGTAGTATCGTCACAGGGTGGGGTGGCACTGAAGCTTTCTTT.

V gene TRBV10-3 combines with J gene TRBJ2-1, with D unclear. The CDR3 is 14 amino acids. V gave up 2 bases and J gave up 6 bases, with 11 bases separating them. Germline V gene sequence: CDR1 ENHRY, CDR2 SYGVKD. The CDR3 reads CAISEPLGRNEQFF. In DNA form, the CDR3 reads TGTGCCATCAGTGAGCCCCTCGGGCGCAATGAGCAGTTCTTC.